This passage covers 27 T cell receptor beta chains from one sample sequenced in a study of tumor-infiltrating lymphocytes in oesophageal squamous cell carcinoma. TCRdb reprocessed the PCR reads via MiXCR and lists one record per CDR3 protein. The data contain over 20,000 distinct CDR3 sequences, approximately 34% of them singletons. Sequenced sample: esophageal tumor tissue. All receptors derive from a female donor with esophageal squamous cell carcinoma.

This clonotype was seen ten or more times. The genes are TRBV11-2 and TRBJ2-7; D is uncertain. The germline V gene encodes CDR1 SGHAT and CDR2 FQNNGV. This CDR3 comprises 14 residues. Trimming took 2 bases from V and 2 from J, leaving 10 bases between them. CDR3 residues: CASSLRRSTYEQYF. The CDR3, as DNA: TGTGCCAGCAGCTTAAGGCGAAGCACCTACGAGCAGTACTTC.

By share of the sample, this clonotype is medium-sized. This sequence joins TRBV7-9 and TRBJ1-2; D not resolved. Germline V lookup: CDR1 SEHNR, CDR2 FQNEAQ (reference sequence). V was trimmed by 2 bases and J by 8 bases, leaving 15 bases between them. The CDR3 runs to 14 residues. CDR3 in amino acids: CASSLPAPGHGYTF. The CDR3 nucleotides are TGTGCCAGCAGCTTACCCGCCCCCGGGCACGGCTACACCTTC.

This clonotype was seen many times. The chain has TRBV7-3 and TRBJ1-2, with 8 bases fitting TRBD1. The V gene's germline CDR1 is SGHTA and CDR2 FQGTGA. The V and J ends lost 3 bases and 12 bases, in that order; junction bases with no gene match: 15. There are 15 residues in the CDR3. CDR3 sequence reads: CASSLKQGGRNVNTF. CDR3 sequence (DNA): TGTGCCAGCAGCTTGAAACAGGGGGGTCGGAATGTTAACACCTTC.

Points on this clonotype: Since a much larger clone is just one base distant, this may be a read error. The rearrangement joins TRBV5-6 to TRBJ2-1, with D unresolved. CDR3 length: 16 amino acids. V was shortened by 3 bases and J by 10 bases, with 23 bases between the two germline ends. Germline assignment: CDR1 SGHDT and CDR2 YYEEEE. The CDR3 region has the DNA TGTGCCAGCAGCTCGGAGCTAATGACTCCATCCTACGAGCAGTTCTTC. Translated, it gives CASSSELMTPSYEQFF.

Of note for this clonotype: A read error may account for a junction end that differs from germline. J is TRBJ2-1 and V is TRBV6-1; either TRBD1 or TRBD2 may fit D (5 bases each). This CDR3 spans 16 amino acids. From germline, CDR1 is MNHNS and CDR2 SASEGT. CDR3 sequence reads: CASSRELGRKFLPLHF. The CDR3 DNA is TGTGCCAGCAGCCGCGAACTGGGACGGAAATTTTTGCCCCTCCACTTC.

The genes are TRBV7-9 and TRBJ1-2; D uncertain. The CDR3 is 13 amino acids. V gave up 5 bases and J gave up 1 base, with 8 bases separating them. Per germline, CDR1 SEHNR and CDR2 FQNEAQ (reference sequence). CDR3 loop: CASSPDVNYGYTF. CDR3 bases: TGTGCCAGCAGCCCGGACGTTAACTATGGCTACACCTTC.

This clonotype was detected a few times. A much larger clone differs from this one at a single base, so this may be a read error. This chain links TRBV11-3 with TRBJ2-7; 8 bases match TRBD1. The CDR3 runs 15 residues. The trim removed 6 bases at V and 7 bases at J, leaving 14 bases unmatched. Germline-derived CDR1 and CDR2 are SGHNT and YENEEA. CDR3 loop: CASSQTGTGHGEQYF. DNA of the CDR3: TGTGCCAGCAGTCAAACCGGGACAGGCCACGGTGAGCAGTACTTC.

This clonotype was observed at least ten times. Possible read error: a much larger clone is one base away. The V gene is TRBV6-6, the J gene TRBJ2-1, with D tentatively TRBD2 (5 bases). Per the germline V gene, CDR1 is MNHNY and CDR2 is SVGAGI (reference sequence). V lost 0 bases and J lost 10, with 10 bases in between. CDR3 length: 13 amino acids. CDR3 coding DNA: TGTGCCAGCAGTTACTCGAGCGGATACGAGCAGTTCTTC. Translation: CASSYSSGYEQFF.

The chain uses TRBV28 and TRBJ1-5; D call uncertain. The V end lost 5 bases, the J end lost 5 bases, and 7 bases lay between the germline ends. The germline V gene has CDR1 MDHEN and CDR2 SYDVKM. The CDR3 is made up of 12 amino acids. The CDR3 protein is CASSDMDQPQHF. CDR3 DNA sequence: TGTGCCAGCAGTGATATGGATCAGCCCCAGCATTTT.

The CDR3 DNA reads TGCGCCAGCAGCTCGGGGACAGGGGGCCTTCGCTACACCTTC. It encodes CASSSGTGGLRYTF. This rearrangement joins TRBV5-1 to TRBJ1-2; 12 bases line up with TRBD1. CDR1 is SGHRS and CDR2 is YFSETQ in the germline V gene. The J segment lost 9 bases and the V segment lost 3 bases, leaving 6 bases of the junction unmatched. This CDR3 contains 14 residues.

The V and J genes are TRBV7-2 and TRBJ2-5; D uncertain. CDR3 length equals 13 residues. Per the germline V gene, CDR1 is SGHTA and CDR2 is FQGNSA. V dropped 3 bases and J dropped 4 bases, with 9 bases sitting between them. CDR3 loop: CASSFGDPETQYF. The CDR3 bases are TGTGCCAGCAGCTTCGGCGATCCAGAGACCCAGTACTTC.

This clonotype was seen many times. J is TRBJ2-3 and V is TRBV11-2; D is possibly TRBD2 (6 bases). V was pared by 7 bases and J by 4 bases, with 21 bases between. The CDR3 totals 16 residues. CDR1 and CDR2 from the germline V gene are SGHAT and FQNNGV. CDR3 nucleotide sequence: TGTGCCAGCACCCAAAGTCCCCTAGCGAGAGCAGATACGCAGTATTTT. Protein product: CASTQSPLARADTQYF.

The V call is TRBV7-4, the J call TRBJ2-7; D may be TRBD1 or TRBD2 (6 bases each). The end of the DNA fits TRBJ2-5 better, so the J call may be wrong. The CDR3 totals 14 residues. Germline CDR1 SGHVT, CDR2 SQSDAQ. This chain's CDR3 is CASRTQGAGETQYF. In DNA form, the CDR3 reads TGTGCCAGCAGAACACAGGGTGCGGGGGAGACCCAGTACTTC.

Many counts were recorded for this clonotype. V gene TRBV27 combines with J gene TRBJ1-1; 7 nucleotides match TRBD1. The junction had 9 bases not matched to a gene; V was cut back by 6 bases and J by 5 bases. The CDR3 has 14 amino acids. Germline V gene sequence: CDR1 MNHEY, CDR2 SMNVEV (reference sequence). The CDR3 reads CASRLEGAWTEAFF. The CDR3 nucleotides are TGTGCCAGCAGACTGGAGGGGGCATGGACTGAAGCTTTCTTT.

Many counts were recorded for this clonotype. The J gene is TRBJ1-2, the V gene TRBV28; D may be TRBD1 (6 bases). The CDR3 extends over 14 amino acids. V was shortened by 1 base and J by 9 bases, with 15 bases between the two germline ends. Germline CDR1 MDHEN, CDR2 SYDVKM. CDR3 coding DNA: TGTGCCAGCAGTTTATCAGGGGCACGGGGAAGCTACACCTTC. Its translation is CASSLSGARGSYTF.

This chain connects TRBV11-3 to TRBJ1-3; 7 positions agree with TRBD1. The CDR3 is 16 residues long. Germline CDR1 and CDR2: SGHNT and YENEEA. The J segment lost 2 bases and the V segment lost 4 bases, leaving 8 bases of the junction unmatched. The CDR3 reads CASSSQGMIAGNTIYF. CDR3 DNA: TGTGCCAGCAGCTCACAGGGGATGATTGCTGGAAACACCATATATTTT. Full variable domain (outside the CDR3, taken from reference TRBV11-3 and TRBJ1-3): EAGVVQSPRYKIIEKKQPVAFWCNPISGHNTLYWYLQNLGQGPELLIRYENEEAVDDSQLPKDRFSAERLKGVDSTLKIQPAELGDSAVYLCASSSQGMIAGNTIYFGEGSWLTVV.

The V gene is TRBV2, the J gene TRBJ1-1; no reliable D call. The CDR3 runs to 13 residues. Germline V gene lookup returns CDR1 SNHLY and CDR2 FYNNEI. Deletions cut 3 bases from V and 1 base from J, with 6 bases between. The CDR3 nucleotides are TGTGCCAGCAGTGAGGGGAGGAACACTGAAGCTTTCTTT. The encoded protein is CASSEGRNTEAFF.

The chain recombines TRBV6-2 or TRBV6-3 with TRBJ2-5; the D gene is possibly TRBD2 (6 bases). V lost 8 bases and J lost 5, with 21 bases in between. The CDR3 has 15 amino acids. Germline CDR1 is MNHEY and CDR2 is SVGEGT. For the CDR3, the DNA is TGTGCCAGCTGCGACGGGTTGTTCGGAGGGGAGACCCAGTACTTC. This encodes CASCDGLFGGETQYF.

This rearrangement joins TRBV30 to TRBJ2-1; D not certain. The J call may be in error: the DNA end matches TRBJ2-5 better. Germline lookup yields CDR1 GTSNPN and CDR2 SVGIG (reference sequence). CDR3 size: 13 residues. CDR3 residues: CACTGPKGETQYF. The CDR3 bases are TGTGCCTGCACCGGGCCTAAAGGGGAGACCCAGTACTTC.

In the case of this clonotype: Because it lacks the conserved phenylalanine or tryptophan at the end, this CDR3 is likely a read error. It is unclear where the CDR3 begins or ends on the DNA, so no DNA is shown, and the CDR3 is as TCRdb lists it. This rearrangement joins TRBV19 to TRBJ2-7; the table names TRBD2, a call not compared with the DNA. Termini included, the CDR3 measures 16 amino acids. The germline CDR1 and CDR2 sequences are LNHDA and SQIVND (reference sequence). CDR3 sequence reads: CASSRVDLRNGYTFGS.

This chain uses TRBV4-1 with TRBJ1-4; 8 nucleotides line up with TRBD1. The V and J ends lost 2 bases and 0 bases, in that order; junction bases with no gene match: 5. The CDR3 length is 17 residues. The germline V gene has CDR1 MGHRA and CDR2 YSYEKL. The CDR3 sequence: CASSQPGQGATNEKLFF. The CDR3 coding sequence is TGCGCCAGCAGCCAACCCGGACAGGGTGCAACTAATGAAAAACTGTTTTTT.

This clonotype was detected ten times or more. The chain uses TRBV6-1 and TRBJ1-1, with D possibly TRBD1 on 5 matching bases. Germline assignment: CDR1 MNHNS and CDR2 SASEGT. Trimming took 3 bases from V and 3 from J, leaving 11 bases between them. The CDR3 covers 14 residues. CDR3 protein: CASSEMQGDTEAFF. In DNA, the CDR3 is TGTGCCAGCAGTGAGATGCAGGGTGACACTGAAGCTTTCTTT.

The chain is built from TRBV18 and TRBJ1-4; D perhaps matches TRBD1 (6 bases). The V and J ends lost 3 bases and 5 bases respectively, with 13 bases between them. CDR1 is KGHSH and CDR2 is LQKENI in the germline V gene. This CDR3 is 15 amino acids long. CDR3 region: CASSPLQGLNEKLFF. CDR3 nucleotides: TGTGCCAGCTCACCCTTACAGGGCCTCAATGAAAAACTGTTTTTT.

Note on this clonotype: A much larger clonotype is one base distant, so this may be a read error. V usage is TRBV6-1 and J usage is TRBJ2-3, with TRBD2 as a possible D gene (6 bases). V lost 6 bases and J lost 14, with 27 bases in between. The CDR3 runs to 15 residues. CDR1 is MNHNS and CDR2 is SASEGT in the germline V gene. CDR3 coding DNA: TGTGCCAGCAGACCCCCGGCAGGTCGCGGCGGGGAGCTGTATTTT. Residues: CASRPPAGRGGELYF.

The chain joins TRBV6-1 to TRBJ2-3; 8 nucleotides align to TRBD1. Germline V CDR1 and CDR2: MNHNS, SASEGT. The ends lost 0 bases at V and 5 bases at J; junction bases unmatched: 7. There are 16 residues in the CDR3. In DNA, the CDR3 is TGTGCCAGCAGTGAAGCTGTGGACAGGGCGGTAGATACGCAGTATTTT. Its protein product is CASSEAVDRAVDTQYF.

V usage is TRBV7-8 and J usage is TRBJ2-3; D call uncertain. V lost 4 bases to trimming and J lost 0 bases, with 11 bases between them. Germline V CDR1 and CDR2: SGHVS, FQNEAQ. The CDR3 contains 15 residues. In nucleotides, the CDR3 is TGTGCCAGCAGCTCTTTCGGGTTTAGCACAGATACGCAGTATTTT. Amino acids: CASSSFGFSTDTQYF.

The chain joins TRBV10-3 to TRBJ1-4, with 9 bases that match TRBD1. The CDR3 runs 17 residues. J was trimmed by 7 bases and V by 3 bases; bases with no gene match: 12. Germline assignment: CDR1 ENHRY and CDR2 SYGVKD. The CDR3 loop is CAISESTGGAVGEKLFF. The CDR3, as DNA: TGTGCCATCAGTGAAAGCACAGGGGGCGCTGTTGGTGAAAAACTGTTTTTT.